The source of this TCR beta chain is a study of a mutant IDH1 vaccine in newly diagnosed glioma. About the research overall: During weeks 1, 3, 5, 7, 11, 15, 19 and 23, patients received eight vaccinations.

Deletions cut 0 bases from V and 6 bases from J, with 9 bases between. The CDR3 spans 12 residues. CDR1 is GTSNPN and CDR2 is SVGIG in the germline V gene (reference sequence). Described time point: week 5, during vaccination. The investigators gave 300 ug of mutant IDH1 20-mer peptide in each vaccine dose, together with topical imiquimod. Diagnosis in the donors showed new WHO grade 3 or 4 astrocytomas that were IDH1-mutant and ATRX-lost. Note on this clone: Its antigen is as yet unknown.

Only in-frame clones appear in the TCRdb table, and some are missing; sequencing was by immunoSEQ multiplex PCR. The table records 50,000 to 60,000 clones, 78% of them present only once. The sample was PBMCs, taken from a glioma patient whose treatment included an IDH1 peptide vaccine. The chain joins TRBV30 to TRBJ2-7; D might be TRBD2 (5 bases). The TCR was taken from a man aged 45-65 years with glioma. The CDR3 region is CAWSVPGIEQYF. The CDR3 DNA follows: TGTGCCTGGAGTGTCCCCGGGATCGAGCAGTACTTC.